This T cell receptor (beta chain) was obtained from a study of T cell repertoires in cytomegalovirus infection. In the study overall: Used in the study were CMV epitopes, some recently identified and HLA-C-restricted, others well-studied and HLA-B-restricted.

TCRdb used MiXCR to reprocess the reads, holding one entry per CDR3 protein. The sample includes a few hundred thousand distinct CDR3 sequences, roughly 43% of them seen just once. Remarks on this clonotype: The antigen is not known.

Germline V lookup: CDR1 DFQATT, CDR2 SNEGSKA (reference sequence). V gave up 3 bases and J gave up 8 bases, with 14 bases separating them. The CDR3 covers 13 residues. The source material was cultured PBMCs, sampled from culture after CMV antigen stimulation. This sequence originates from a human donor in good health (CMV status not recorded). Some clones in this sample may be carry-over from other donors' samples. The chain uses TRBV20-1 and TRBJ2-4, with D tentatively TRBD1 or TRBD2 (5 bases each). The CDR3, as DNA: TGCAGTGCTAGCGGGACCTTAGAGGACATTCAGTACTTC. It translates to CSASGTLEDIQYF.